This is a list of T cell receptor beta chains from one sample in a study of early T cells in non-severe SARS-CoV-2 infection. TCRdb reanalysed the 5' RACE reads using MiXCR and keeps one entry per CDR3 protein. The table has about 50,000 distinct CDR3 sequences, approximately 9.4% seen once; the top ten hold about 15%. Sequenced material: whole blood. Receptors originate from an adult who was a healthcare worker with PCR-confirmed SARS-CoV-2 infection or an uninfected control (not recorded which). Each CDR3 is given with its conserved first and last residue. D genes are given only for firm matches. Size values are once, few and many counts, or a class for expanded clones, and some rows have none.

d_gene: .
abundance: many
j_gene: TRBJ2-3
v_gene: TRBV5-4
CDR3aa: CASSRDGTDTQYF
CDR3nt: TGTGCCAGCAGCCGGGACGGCACAGATACGCAGTATTTT

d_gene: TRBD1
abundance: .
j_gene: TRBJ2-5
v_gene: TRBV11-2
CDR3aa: CASSPGQGALETQYF
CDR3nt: TGTGCCAGCAGCCCTGGACAGGGGGCGTTGGAGACCCAGTACTTC

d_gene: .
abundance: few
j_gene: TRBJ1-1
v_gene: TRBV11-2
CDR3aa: CASSPGHRKGYTEAFF
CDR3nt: TGTGCCAGCAGCCCTGGTCACAGAAAAGGTTACACTGAAGCTTTCTTT

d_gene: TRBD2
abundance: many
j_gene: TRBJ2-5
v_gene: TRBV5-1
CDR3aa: CASSLAAGEETQYF
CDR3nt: TGCGCCAGCAGCTTGGCAGCGGGAGAAGAGACCCAGTACTTC

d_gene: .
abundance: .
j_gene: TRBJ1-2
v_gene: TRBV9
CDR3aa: CASSVHMGGGYGYTF
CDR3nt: TGTGCCAGCAGCGTTCACATGGGGGGAGGCTATGGCTACACCTTC

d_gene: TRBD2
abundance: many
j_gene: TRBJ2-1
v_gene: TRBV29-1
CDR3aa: CSVGREYSYNEQFF
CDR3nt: TGCAGCGTTGGGCGGGAGTACTCCTACAATGAGCAGTTCTTC

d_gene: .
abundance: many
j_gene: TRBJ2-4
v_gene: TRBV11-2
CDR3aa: CASRANGAKNIQYF
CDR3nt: TGTGCCAGCAGGGCCAATGGAGCCAAAAACATTCAGTACTTC

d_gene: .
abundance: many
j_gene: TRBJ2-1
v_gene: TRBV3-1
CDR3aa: CASSRETLSYNEQFF
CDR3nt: TGTGCCAGCAGCAGGGAGACCCTCTCCTACAATGAGCAGTTCTTC

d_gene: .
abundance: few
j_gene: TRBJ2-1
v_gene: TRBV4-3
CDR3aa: CASSQDSGYHEQFF
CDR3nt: TGCGCCAGCAGCCAAGATTCCGGGTACCATGAGCAGTTCTTC

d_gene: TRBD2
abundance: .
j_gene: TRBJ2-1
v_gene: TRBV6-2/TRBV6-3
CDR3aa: CASSSQREGPYEQFF
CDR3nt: TGTGCCAGCAGTTCACAGCGGGAGGGTCCCTATGAGCAGTTCTTC

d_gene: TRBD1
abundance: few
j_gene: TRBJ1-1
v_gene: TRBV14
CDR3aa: CASSLHQGAVTEAFF
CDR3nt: TGTGCCAGCAGCCTTCATCAGGGGGCGGTCACTGAAGCTTTCTTT

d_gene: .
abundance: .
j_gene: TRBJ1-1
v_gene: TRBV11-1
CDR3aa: CASSPVLNTEAFF
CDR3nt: TGTGCCAGCAGCCCCGTCCTGAACACTGAAGCTTTCTTT

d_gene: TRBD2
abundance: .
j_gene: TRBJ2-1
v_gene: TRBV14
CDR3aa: CASSQSAGTGNEQFF
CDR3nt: TGTGCCAGCAGCCAGTCAGCGGGGACGGGGAATGAGCAGTTCTTC

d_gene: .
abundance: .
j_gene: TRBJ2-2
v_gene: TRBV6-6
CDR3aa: CASRAFRGVNTGELFF
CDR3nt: TGTGCCAGCAGGGCCTTTAGGGGGGTGAACACCGGGGAGCTGTTTTTT

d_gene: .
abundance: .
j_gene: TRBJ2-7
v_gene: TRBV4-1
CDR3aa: CASSQGISYEQYF
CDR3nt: TGCGCCAGCAGCCAAGGGATCTCCTACGAGCAGTACTTC

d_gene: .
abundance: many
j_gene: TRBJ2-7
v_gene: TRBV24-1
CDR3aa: CATSDPSSYEQYF
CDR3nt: TGTGCCACCAGTGACCCTAGCTCCTACGAGCAGTACTTC

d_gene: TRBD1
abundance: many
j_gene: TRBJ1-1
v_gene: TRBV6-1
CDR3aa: CASGGQGRMNTEAFF
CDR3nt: TGTGCCAGCGGGGGACAGGGGAGGATGAACACTGAAGCTTTCTTT

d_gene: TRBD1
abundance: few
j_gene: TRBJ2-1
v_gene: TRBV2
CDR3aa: CASSVRTGGSNEQFF
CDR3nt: TGTGCCAGCAGTGTTCGGACAGGGGGGTCGAATGAGCAGTTCTTC

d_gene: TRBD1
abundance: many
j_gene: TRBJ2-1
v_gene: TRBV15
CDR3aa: CATSRVTQGDEQFF
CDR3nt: TGTGCCACCAGCAGAGTCACCCAGGGGGATGAGCAGTTCTTC

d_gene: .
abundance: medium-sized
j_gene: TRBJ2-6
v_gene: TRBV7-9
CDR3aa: CASSLVQSLWGANVLTF
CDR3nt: TGTGCCAGCAGCTTAGTTCAGAGTTTGTGGGGGGCCAACGTCCTGACTTTC